Detailed here is one T cell receptor (beta chain). The antigen remains unidentified. This sample is drawn from a study of cytomegalovirus exposure and HLA in healthy donors. Study details: One earlier analysis, a look at some 180 million T cells, found some 110 million unique TCR beta sequences. HLA-typed donors were the source of approximately 88 million unique TCRs, which an early data release held. Study conclusions and caveats: In a later analysis, a genetic analysis reported fewer productive-TCR N-insertions in an Asian-associated ancestry cluster than the cohort average.

PCR was performed using 60 Vbeta and 13 Jbeta primers. Repertoires were generated with immunoSEQ multiplex PCR, while TCRdb's copy carries only in-frame clones and drops some. Of 75,000 to 100,000 clones listed, 69% are singletons. In germline, CDR1 is MNHEY, CDR2 SMNVEV (reference sequence). V lost 5 bases, J lost 4 bases, and 19 bases stayed unmatched. The CDR3 has 19 amino acids. The sequenced sample was PBMCs. The clonotype comes from a female donor in good health and CMV-seronegative. The genes are TRBV27 and TRBJ2-1, with TRBD2 matching 8 bases. This chain's CDR3 is CASSRVARGGQTGYNEQFF. The CDR3 DNA is TGTGCCAGCAGTCGCGTAGCCCGGGGGGGGCAAACGGGTTACAATGAGCAGTTCTTC.